Each of the 21 T cell receptor beta chains below was sequenced from the same sample in a study of blood T cell repertoires in COVID-19. Using immunoSEQ multiplex PCR, the repertoire was profiled, and TCRdb retains in-frame clones only, with some absent. The repertoire holds approximately 130,000 clones, with 84% as singletons. Sequences were obtained from peripheral blood. These receptors were taken from a human donor in a cohort sampled during active COVID-19.

This chain links TRBV5-6 with TRBJ1-3, with a possible D match to TRBD1 (5 bases). CDR3 length: 14 amino acids. The germline V gene encodes CDR1 SGHDT and CDR2 YYEEEE. V dropped 5 bases and J dropped 3 bases, with 12 bases sitting between them. The CDR3 spells CASRDTHFGNTIYF. In DNA form, the CDR3 reads TGTGCCAGCAGGGACACCCACTTTGGAAACACCATATATTTT.

This clone was recorded a few times. The chain couples TRBV30 to TRBJ1-1; 10 positions match TRBD1. The V gene's germline CDR1 is GTSNPN and CDR2 SVGIG (reference sequence). V was pared by 0 bases and J by 5 bases, with 6 bases of the junction left unmatched. The CDR3 runs to 15 residues. CDR3 sequence reads: CAWSVKTGGWTEAFF. CDR3 nucleotides: TGTGCCTGGAGTGTCAAGACAGGGGGCTGGACTGAAGCTTTCTTT.

The V and J genes are TRBV12-3 or TRBV12-4 and TRBJ1-1; D remains ambiguous. The CDR3 has 11 amino acids. Trimming stripped 6 bases from V and 7 bases from J, with 9 bases between. The CDR3 loop reads CASRLTYEAFF. As DNA, the CDR3 is TGTGCCAGCAGGCTTACTTATGAAGCTTTCTTT.

The genes are TRBV18 and TRBJ1-2; 11 nucleotides line up with TRBD1. Germline trimming cut 2 bases from V and 3 bases from J; bases unmatched to any gene: 8. Per germline, CDR1 KGHSH and CDR2 LQKENI. CDR3 length equals 17 residues. The CDR3 spells CASSPYRDRGSDYGYTF. The CDR3 DNA reads as TGTGCCAGCTCACCATACCGGGACAGGGGGTCTGACTATGGCTACACCTTC.

The chain is built from TRBV19 and TRBJ2-3; tentatively, D is TRBD2 (7 bases). V shed 1 base and J shed 6 bases, with 17 bases lying between them. The CDR3 covers 16 residues. Germline V gene sequence: CDR1 LNHDA, CDR2 SQIVND (reference sequence). The CDR3 region is CASSIGSAGAPDTQYF. The CDR3 coding sequence is TGTGCCAGTAGTATAGGTTCGGCGGGGGCACCGGATACGCAGTATTTT.

The chain has TRBV19 and TRBJ2-3; 7 nucleotides match TRBD2. Looked up from germline, CDR1 is LNHDA and CDR2 is SQIVND (reference sequence). With 3 bases clipped from V and 2 bases from J, the junction kept 5 bases outside the gene matches. This CDR3 comprises 15 residues. The CDR3: CASSIPSGVTDTQYF. CDR3 nucleotide sequence: TGTGCCAGTAGTATCCCAAGCGGGGTCACAGATACGCAGTATTTT.

The chain employs TRBV6-4 and TRBJ1-2; 7 nucleotides match TRBD1. With 4 bases clipped from V and 4 bases from J, the junction kept 6 bases outside the gene matches. Germline CDR1 MRHNA, CDR2 SNTAGT. This CDR3 spans 14 amino acids. CDR3 nucleotide sequence: TGTGCCAGCAGTGCAGACAGGGCAGGCTATGGCTACACCTTC. Translation gives CASSADRAGYGYTF.

The gene calls are TRBV6-1 and TRBJ2-7; D might be TRBD1 (6 bases). Germline V gene sequence: CDR1 MNHNS, CDR2 SASEGT. V was trimmed by 0 bases and J by 3 bases, leaving 9 bases between them. CDR3 size: 14 residues. DNA of the CDR3: TGTGCCAGCAGTGAAGCGGGGACATACTACGAGCAGTACTTC. Protein: CASSEAGTYYEQYF.

The V call is TRBV5-4, the J call TRBJ1-4; 9 bases line up with TRBD1. The trim removed 4 bases at V and 7 bases at J, leaving 8 bases unmatched. The CDR3 runs to 15 residues. In germline, CDR1 is SGHNT, CDR2 YYREEE (reference sequence). The CDR3 reads CASSKDRGWGEKLFF. For the CDR3, the DNA is TGTGCCAGCAGCAAAGACAGGGGGTGGGGTGAAAAACTGTTTTTT.

CDR3 DNA sequence: TGTGCCAGTAGTAATAGCGGGGGGGCCGATGATGAGCAGTTCTTC. Amino acid sequence: CASSNSGGADDEQFF. The chain employs TRBV19 and TRBJ2-1; 11 bases are shared with TRBD2. From germline, CDR1 is LNHDA and CDR2 SQIVND (reference sequence). Unmatched junction bases numbered 7, after V lost 4 bases and J lost 8 bases. This CDR3 is built from 15 residues.

Turning to this clone: A junction end diverges from the germline sequence, so it may reflect a read error. This rearrangement joins TRBV16 to TRBJ1-1; unclear D gene. This CDR3 has 13 residues. Germline CDR1 and CDR2: KGHSY and FQNENV. The CDR3 sequence is CASSQLQNIEAFF. The CDR3 bases are TGTGCCAGCAGCCAATTGCAGAACATTGAAGCTTTCTTT.

The V and J genes are TRBV5-1 and TRBJ2-7, with D unclear. V was cut by 4 bases and J by 2 bases, with 13 bases left in between. The CDR3 is 14 residues long. Germline V gives CDR1 SGHRS, CDR2 YFSETQ. The CDR3 region is CASSRDSLTYEQYF. The CDR3 DNA follows: TGCGCCAGCAGCCGCGACTCCTTGACCTACGAGCAGTACTTC.

The chain couples TRBV30 to TRBJ1-4; the D gene is possibly TRBD1 (5 bases). Trimming stripped 3 bases from V and 4 bases from J, with 12 bases between. The germline gives CDR1 GTSNPN, CDR2 SVGIG (reference sequence). CDR3 length: 14 amino acids. CDR3 amino acids: CAWSLTEFNEKLFF. The CDR3 DNA reads TGTGCCTGGAGCCTGACAGAGTTTAATGAAAAACTGTTTTTT.

The J gene is TRBJ1-2, the V gene TRBV19; 8 nucleotides line up with TRBD1. The CDR3 runs to 16 residues. The germline V gene encodes CDR1 LNHDA and CDR2 SQIVND (reference sequence). J gave up 4 bases and V 11 bases, and 18 bases lay outside the gene matches. CDR3 in DNA: TGTGCCGCCCGTAGGGGTGGACAGGGTAGTGGCTATGGCTACACCTTC. Its translation: CAARRGGQGSGYGYTF.

The genes are TRBV12-3 or TRBV12-4 and TRBJ1-6; TRBD1 is a possible D gene (5 bases). The V end lost 6 bases, the J end lost 17 bases, and 20 bases lay between the germline ends. The CDR3 is 13 residues long. The CDR3 spells CASRAPDSPSFHF. The DNA for the CDR3 is TGTGCCAGCAGAGCGCCTGACAGCCCCTCGTTCCACTTT.

V and J are TRBV7-3 and TRBJ2-1, with D possibly TRBD2 on 5 matching bases. Germline-derived CDR1 and CDR2 are SGHTA and FQGTGA. This CDR3 is 16 amino acids long. The V end was cut by 0 bases, the J end by 8 bases, with 17 bases between. The CDR3 DNA follows: TGTGCCAGCAGCTTAACGGGCGGGCAAGTTCGGGATGAGCAGTTCTTC. Protein sequence: CASSLTGGQVRDEQFF.

The CDR3 sequence: CAWSIGGTGSPLHF. The CDR3 region has the DNA TGTGCCTGGAGTATCGGGGGAACCGGTTCACCCCTCCACTTT. The chain recombines TRBV30 with TRBJ1-6; D perhaps matches TRBD1 (5 bases). Per the germline V gene, CDR1 is GTSNPN and CDR2 is SVGIG (reference sequence). Trimming cost V 2 bases and J 9 bases, with 14 bases left between them. The CDR3 spans 14 residues.

The J gene is TRBJ2-3, the V gene TRBV28, with D hard to call. This CDR3 spans 17 amino acids. The V end lost 8 bases, the J end lost 4 bases, and 25 bases lay between the germline ends. Germline CDR1 and CDR2: MDHEN and SYDVKM. The CDR3 here is CASYTDSVSSRPDTQYF. CDR3 bases: TGTGCCAGCTACACAGATTCGGTTAGTAGTCGTCCAGATACGCAGTATTTT.

This chain uses TRBV28 with TRBJ1-1; D is perhaps TRBD1 (5 bases). CDR3 length: 11 residues. V gave up 8 bases and J gave up 5 bases, with 9 bases separating them. Per germline, CDR1 MDHEN and CDR2 SYDVKM. CDR3 protein: CASGRGTEAFF. The CDR3 DNA reads TGTGCCAGCGGAAGGGGAACTGAAGCTTTCTTT.

V gene TRBV6-1 combines with J gene TRBJ1-2; D is possibly TRBD1 (5 bases). The germline V gene encodes CDR1 MNHNS and CDR2 SASEGT. V was cut by 1 base and J by 7 bases, with 10 bases left in between. The CDR3 covers 13 residues. The CDR3 spells CASSEGRGVGYTF. As DNA, the CDR3 is TGTGCCAGCAGTGAAGGTAGGGGCGTTGGCTACACCTTC.

This sequence joins TRBV19 and TRBJ1-2, with 8 bases lining up with TRBD1. This CDR3 comprises 14 residues. The germline V gene encodes CDR1 LNHDA and CDR2 SQIVND (reference sequence). Losses at the gene ends were 6 bases for V and 2 bases for J; bases not matched to a gene: 5. CDR3 sequence (DNA): TGTGCCAGTAGGGGATCAGGGGGCAACTATGGCTACACCTTC. Translating it yields CASRGSGGNYGYTF.